Described below is a single T cell receptor (beta chain) sequence and its context. Sequencing was performed with immunoSEQ multiplex PCR; in TCRdb, only in-frame clones are kept and a portion is missing. Of approximately 230,000 clones listed, 90% to 95% are singletons. Cohort 3 recovery required two negative PCRs, clearance, or symptom resolution. These data belong to a study of blood T cell repertoires in COVID-19. This CDR3 contains 12 residues. V lost 7 bases and J lost 8, with 14 bases in between. CDR1 is SNHLY and CDR2 is FYNNEI in the germline V gene. Material for sequencing was PBMCs or T cells enriched from blood (not recorded which). The chain recombines TRBV2 with TRBJ1-1; D gene ambiguous. This clonotype originated in a woman aged 18-29 years who had recovered from COVID-19. CDR3 in amino acids: CASTQSREEAFF. The CDR3 DNA follows: TGTGCCAGCACCCAATCGAGGGAGGAAGCTTTCTTT.